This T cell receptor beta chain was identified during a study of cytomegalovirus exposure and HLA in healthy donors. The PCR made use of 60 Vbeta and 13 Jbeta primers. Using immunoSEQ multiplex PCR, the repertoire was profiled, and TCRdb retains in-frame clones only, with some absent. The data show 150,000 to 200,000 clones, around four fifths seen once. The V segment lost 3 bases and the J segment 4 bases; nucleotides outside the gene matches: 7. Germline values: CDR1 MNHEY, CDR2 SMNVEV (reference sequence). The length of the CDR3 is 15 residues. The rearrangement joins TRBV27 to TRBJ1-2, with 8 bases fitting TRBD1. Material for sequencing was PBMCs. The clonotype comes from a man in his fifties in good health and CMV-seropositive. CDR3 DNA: TGTGCCAGCAGTTTCCTCCCTACAGGGGGCTATGGCTACACCTTC. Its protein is CASSFLPTGGYGYTF.